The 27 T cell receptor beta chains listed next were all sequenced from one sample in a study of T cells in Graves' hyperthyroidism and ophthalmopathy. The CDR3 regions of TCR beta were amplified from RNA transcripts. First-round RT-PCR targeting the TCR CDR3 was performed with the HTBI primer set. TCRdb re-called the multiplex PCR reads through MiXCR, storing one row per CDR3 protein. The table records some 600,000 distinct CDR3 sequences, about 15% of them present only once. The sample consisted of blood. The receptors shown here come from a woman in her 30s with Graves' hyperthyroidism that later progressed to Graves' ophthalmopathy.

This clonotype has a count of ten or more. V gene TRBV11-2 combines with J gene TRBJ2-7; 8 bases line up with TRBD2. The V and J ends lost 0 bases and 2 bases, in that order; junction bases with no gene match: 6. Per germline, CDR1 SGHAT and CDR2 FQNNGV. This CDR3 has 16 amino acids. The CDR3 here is CASSLDGGGLTYEQYF. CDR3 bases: TGTGCCAGCAGCTTAGATGGCGGGGGGCTGACCTACGAGCAGTACTTC.

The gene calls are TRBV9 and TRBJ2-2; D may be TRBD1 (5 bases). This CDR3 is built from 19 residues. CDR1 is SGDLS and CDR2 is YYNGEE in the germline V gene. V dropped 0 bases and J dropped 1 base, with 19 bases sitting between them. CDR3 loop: CASSVGGSSDMLNTGELFF. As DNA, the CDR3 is TGTGCCAGCAGCGTAGGGGGATCATCGGACATGCTGAACACCGGGGAGCTGTTTTTT.

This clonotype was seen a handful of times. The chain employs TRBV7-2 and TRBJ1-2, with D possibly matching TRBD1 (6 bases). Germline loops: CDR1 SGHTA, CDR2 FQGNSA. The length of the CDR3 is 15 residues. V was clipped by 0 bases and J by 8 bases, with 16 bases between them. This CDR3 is CASSLAHGGGRGYTF. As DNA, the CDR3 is TGTGCCAGCAGCTTAGCGCACGGGGGCGGTAGGGGCTACACCTTC.

The CDR3 here is CASSLNRGKNQPQHF. CDR3 nucleotide sequence: TGTGCCAGCAGCTTAAACAGGGGAAAGAATCAGCCCCAGCATTTT. The chain couples TRBV7-6 to TRBJ1-5, with 7 bases identical to TRBD1. Germline assignment: CDR1 SGHVS and CDR2 FNYEAQ. The CDR3 is made up of 15 amino acids. V lost 2 bases to trimming and J lost 4 bases; unmatched junction nucleotides: 5.

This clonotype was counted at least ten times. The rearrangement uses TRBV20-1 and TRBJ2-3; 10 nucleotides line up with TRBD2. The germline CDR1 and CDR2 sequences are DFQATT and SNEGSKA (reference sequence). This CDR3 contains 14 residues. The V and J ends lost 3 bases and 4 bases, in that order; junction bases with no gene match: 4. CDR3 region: CSASLAGDPDTQYF. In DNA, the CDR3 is TGCAGTGCTAGTCTAGCGGGAGATCCAGATACGCAGTATTTT.

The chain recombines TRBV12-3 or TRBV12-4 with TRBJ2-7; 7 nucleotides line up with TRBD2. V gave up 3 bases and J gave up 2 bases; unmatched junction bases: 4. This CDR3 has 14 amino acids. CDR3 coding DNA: TGTGCCAGCAGTTTTCCTAGCGGAGCCTACGAGCAGTACTTC. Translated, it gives CASSFPSGAYEQYF.

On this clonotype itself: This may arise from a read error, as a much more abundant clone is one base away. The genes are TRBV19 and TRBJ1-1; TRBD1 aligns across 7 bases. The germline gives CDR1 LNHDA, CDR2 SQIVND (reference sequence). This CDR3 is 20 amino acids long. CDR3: CASSNNSPGGGYGMNTEVFF. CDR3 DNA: TGTGCCAGTAGTAATAATTCGCCAGGGGGGGGATACGGGATGAACACTGAAGTTTTCTTT.

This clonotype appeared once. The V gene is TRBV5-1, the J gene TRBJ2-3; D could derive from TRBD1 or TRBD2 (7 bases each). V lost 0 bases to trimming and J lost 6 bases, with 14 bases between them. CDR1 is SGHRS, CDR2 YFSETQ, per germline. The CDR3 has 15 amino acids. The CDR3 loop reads CASSLARGGLDTQYF. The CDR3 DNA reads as TGCGCCAGCAGCTTGGCCAGGGGGGGACTGGATACGCAGTATTTT.

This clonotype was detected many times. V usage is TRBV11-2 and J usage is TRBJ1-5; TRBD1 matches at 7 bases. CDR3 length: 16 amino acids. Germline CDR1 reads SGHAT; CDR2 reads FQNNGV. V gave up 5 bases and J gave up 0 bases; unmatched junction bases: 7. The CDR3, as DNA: TGTGCCAGCAGCCCCGACAGGGAAATTAGCAATCAGCCCCAGCATTTT. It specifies CASSPDREISNQPQHF.

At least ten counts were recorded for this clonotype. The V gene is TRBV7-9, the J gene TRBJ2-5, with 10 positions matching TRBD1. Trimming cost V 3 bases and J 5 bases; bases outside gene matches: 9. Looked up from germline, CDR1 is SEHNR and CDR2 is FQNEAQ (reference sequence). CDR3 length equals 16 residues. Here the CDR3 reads CASSLTRQGAQETQYF. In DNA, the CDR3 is TGTGCCAGCAGCTTGACCCGACAGGGGGCTCAGGAGACCCAGTACTTC.

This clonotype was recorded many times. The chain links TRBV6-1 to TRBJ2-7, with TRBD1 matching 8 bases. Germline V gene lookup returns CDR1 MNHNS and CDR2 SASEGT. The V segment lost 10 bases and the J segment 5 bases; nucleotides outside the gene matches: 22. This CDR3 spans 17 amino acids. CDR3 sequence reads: CATLIGSQQGAFDEQYF. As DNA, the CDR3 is TGTGCCACCTTAATAGGGAGCCAGCAGGGGGCGTTTGACGAGCAGTACTTC.

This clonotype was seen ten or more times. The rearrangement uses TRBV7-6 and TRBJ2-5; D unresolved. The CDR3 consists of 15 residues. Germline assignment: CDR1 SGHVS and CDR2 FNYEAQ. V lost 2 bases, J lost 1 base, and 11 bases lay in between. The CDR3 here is CASSLTPSSQETQYF. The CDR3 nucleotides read TGTGCCAGCAGCTTAACCCCGAGCTCCCAAGAGACCCAGTACTTC.

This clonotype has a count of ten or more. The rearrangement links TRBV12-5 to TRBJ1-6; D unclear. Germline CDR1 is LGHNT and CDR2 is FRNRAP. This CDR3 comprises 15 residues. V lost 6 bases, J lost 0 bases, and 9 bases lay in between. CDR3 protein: CASGTGISYNSPLHF. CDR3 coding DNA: TGTGCTAGTGGAACCGGGATCTCCTATAATTCACCCCTCCACTTT.

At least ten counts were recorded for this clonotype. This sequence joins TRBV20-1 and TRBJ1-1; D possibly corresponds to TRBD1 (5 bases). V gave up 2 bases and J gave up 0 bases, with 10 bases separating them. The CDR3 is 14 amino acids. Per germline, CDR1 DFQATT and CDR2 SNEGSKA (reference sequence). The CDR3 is CSARSGGVNTEAFF. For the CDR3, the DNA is TGCAGTGCTAGATCGGGGGGAGTGAACACTGAAGCTTTCTTT.

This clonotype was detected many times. The CDR3 sequence is CASSDWNYGYTF. CDR3 DNA: TGTGCCAGCAGTGATTGGAACTATGGCTACACCTTC. V usage is TRBV6-1 and J usage is TRBJ1-2; D unclear. Looked up from germline, CDR1 is MNHNS and CDR2 is SASEGT. Trimming shortened V by 3 bases and J by 2 bases, and 4 bases separated the two germline ends. The CDR3 has 12 amino acids.

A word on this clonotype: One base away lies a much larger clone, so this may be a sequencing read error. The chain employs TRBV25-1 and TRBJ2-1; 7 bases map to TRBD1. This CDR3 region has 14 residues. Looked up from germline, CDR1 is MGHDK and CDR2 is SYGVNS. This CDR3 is CAGSPQGPYNEQFF. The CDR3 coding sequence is TGTGCCGGCAGCCCACAGGGGCCCTACAATGAGCAGTTCTTC.

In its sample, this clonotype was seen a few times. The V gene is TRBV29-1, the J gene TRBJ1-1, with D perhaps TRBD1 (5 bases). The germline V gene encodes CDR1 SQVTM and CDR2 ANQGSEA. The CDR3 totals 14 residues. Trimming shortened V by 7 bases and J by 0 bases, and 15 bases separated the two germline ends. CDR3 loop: CSATGGAMNTEAFF. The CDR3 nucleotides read TGCAGCGCCACGGGAGGGGCGATGAACACTGAAGCTTTCTTT.

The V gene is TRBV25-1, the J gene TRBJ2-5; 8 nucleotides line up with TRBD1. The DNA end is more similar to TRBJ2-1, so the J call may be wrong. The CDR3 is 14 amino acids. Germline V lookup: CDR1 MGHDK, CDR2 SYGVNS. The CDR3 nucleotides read TGTGCCAGCAGTGACAGGACAGGGAGTGAGACCCAGTTCTTC. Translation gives CASSDRTGSETQFF.

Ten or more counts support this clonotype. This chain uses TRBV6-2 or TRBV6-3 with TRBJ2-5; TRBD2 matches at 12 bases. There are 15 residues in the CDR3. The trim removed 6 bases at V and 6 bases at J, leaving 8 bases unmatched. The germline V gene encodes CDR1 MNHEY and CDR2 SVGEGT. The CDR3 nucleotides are TGTGCCAGCAGCCCAGGACTAGCGGGATTAAAGACCCAGTACTTC. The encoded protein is CASSPGLAGLKTQYF.

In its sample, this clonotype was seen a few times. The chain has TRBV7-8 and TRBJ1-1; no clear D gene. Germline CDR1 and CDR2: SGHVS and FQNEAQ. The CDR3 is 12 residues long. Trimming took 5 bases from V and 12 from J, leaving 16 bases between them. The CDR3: CASSRGPLATFF. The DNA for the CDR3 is TGTGCCAGCAGCCGCGGGCCTCTTGCGACTTTCTTT.

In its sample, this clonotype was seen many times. This CDR3 reads CASSMETSPNYNEQFF. The CDR3 DNA sequence: TGTGCCAGTAGTATGGAGACTAGCCCGAATTACAATGAGCAGTTCTTC. The chain joins TRBV19 to TRBJ2-1; 7 bases match TRBD2. V lost 3 bases, J lost 4 bases, and 9 bases stayed unmatched. CDR1 is LNHDA, CDR2 SQIVND, per germline (reference sequence). The CDR3 has 16 residues.

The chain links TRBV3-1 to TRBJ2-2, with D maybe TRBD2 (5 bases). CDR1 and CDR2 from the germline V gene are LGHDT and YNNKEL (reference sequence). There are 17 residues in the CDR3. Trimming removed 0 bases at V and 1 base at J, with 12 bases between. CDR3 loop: CASSQDWEWRNTGELFF. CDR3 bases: TGTGCCAGCAGCCAAGATTGGGAGTGGCGGAACACCGGGGAGCTGTTTTTT.

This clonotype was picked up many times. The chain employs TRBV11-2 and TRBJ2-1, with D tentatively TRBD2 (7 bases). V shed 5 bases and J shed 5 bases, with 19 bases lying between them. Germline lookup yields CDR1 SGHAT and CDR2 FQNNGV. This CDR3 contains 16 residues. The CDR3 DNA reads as TGTGCCAGCAGCCCACTACGGGGGGCCCAAAACAATGAGCAGTTCTTC. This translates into CASSPLRGAQNNEQFF. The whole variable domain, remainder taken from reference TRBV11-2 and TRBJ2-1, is EAGVAQSPRYKIIEKRQSVAFWCNPISGHATLYWYQQILGQGPKLLIQFQNNGVVDDSQLPKDRFSAERLKGVDSTLKIQPAKLEDSAVYLCASSPLRGAQNNEQFFGPGTRLTVL.

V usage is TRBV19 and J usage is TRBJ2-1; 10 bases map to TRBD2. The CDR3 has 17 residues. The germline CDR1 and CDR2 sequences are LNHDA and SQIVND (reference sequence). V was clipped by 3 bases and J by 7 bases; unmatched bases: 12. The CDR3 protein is CASSMGEPTSGQNEQFF. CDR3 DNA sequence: TGTGCCAGTAGTATGGGGGAGCCGACTAGCGGGCAGAATGAGCAGTTCTTC.

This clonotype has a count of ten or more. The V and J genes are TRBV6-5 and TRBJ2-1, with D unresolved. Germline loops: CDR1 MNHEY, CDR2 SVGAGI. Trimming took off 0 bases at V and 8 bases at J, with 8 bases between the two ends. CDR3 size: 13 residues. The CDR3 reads CASSYSLSDEQFF. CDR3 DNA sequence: TGTGCCAGCAGTTACTCGCTCAGCGATGAGCAGTTCTTC.

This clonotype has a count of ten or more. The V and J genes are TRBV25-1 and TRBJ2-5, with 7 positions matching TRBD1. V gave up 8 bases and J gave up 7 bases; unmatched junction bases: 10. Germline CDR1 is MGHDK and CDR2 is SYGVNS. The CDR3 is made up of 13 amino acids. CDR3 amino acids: CASGGQPRGTQYF. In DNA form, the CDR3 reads TGTGCCAGCGGGGGACAGCCTCGGGGGACCCAGTACTTC.

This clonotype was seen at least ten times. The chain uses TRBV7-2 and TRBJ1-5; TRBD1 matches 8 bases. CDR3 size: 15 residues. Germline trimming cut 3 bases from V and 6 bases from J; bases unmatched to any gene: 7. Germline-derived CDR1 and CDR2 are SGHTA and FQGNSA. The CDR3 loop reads CASSFHGQGSQPQHF. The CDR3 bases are TGTGCCAGCAGCTTCCACGGACAGGGAAGTCAGCCCCAGCATTTT.